Listed here are 20 T cell receptor beta chains from one sample, sequenced in a study of cytomegalovirus exposure and HLA in healthy donors. PCR primers comprised 60 Vbeta and 13 Jbeta primers. TCRdb keeps only in-frame clones here, not all; method: immunoSEQ multiplex PCR. The sample carries about 90,000 clones, about 74% recorded once. Sequencing input: PBMCs. These receptors were obtained from a woman between 45 and 65 years old in good health and CMV-seropositive.

The chain links TRBV6-5 to TRBJ2-3; D might be TRBD2 (5 bases). Germline CDR1 reads MNHEY; CDR2 reads SVGAGI. V shed 3 bases and J shed 6 bases, with 13 bases lying between them. The CDR3 extends over 14 amino acids. CDR3 loop: CASSYEGRADTQYF. The DNA of the CDR3 is TGTGCCAGCAGTTATGAGGGAAGGGCGGATACGCAGTATTTT.

V and J are TRBV5-1 and TRBJ2-1; possibly TRBD2 for D (7 bases). Germline values: CDR1 SGHRS, CDR2 YFSETQ. V lost 0 bases to trimming and J lost 6 bases, with 13 bases between them. The length of the CDR3 is 15 residues. CDR3 bases: TGCGCCAGCAGCTTGGGCTGGGGGGGCCTCAATGAGCAGTTCTTC. Amino acids: CASSLGWGGLNEQFF.

This sequence joins TRBV28 and TRBJ1-4, with D unclear. V lost 5 bases and J lost 5, with 18 bases in between. This CDR3 region has 16 residues. Per the germline V gene, CDR1 is MDHEN and CDR2 is SYDVKM. CDR3 DNA sequence: TGTGCCAGCAGTGAAACTAAAGCCATCCCGAATGAAAAACTGTTTTTT. Translating gives CASSETKAIPNEKLFF.

The V call is TRBV28, the J call TRBJ2-7, with 8 bases fitting TRBD2. The CDR3 length is 15 residues. CDR1 and CDR2 (germline): MDHEN, SYDVKM. V gave up 2 bases and J gave up 5 bases; unmatched junction bases: 8. Written as DNA, the CDR3 is TGTGCCAGCAGTTTAAGGGGCGGGAGGTCTAACGAGCAGTACTTC. Amino acids: CASSLRGGRSNEQYF.

The J gene is TRBJ2-3, the V gene TRBV7-2; a weak D match, TRBD1 (6 bases). The germline V and J ends were trimmed by 3 bases and 4 bases, with 17 bases remaining between them. The CDR3 length is 16 residues. The germline CDR1 and CDR2 sequences are SGHTA and FQGNSA. The CDR3 is CASSFAGGPGADTQYF. For the CDR3, the DNA is TGTGCCAGCAGCTTCGCTGGCGGGCCAGGGGCAGATACGCAGTATTTT.

The chain joins TRBV5-4 to TRBJ2-7; D unclear. Germline V gene sequence: CDR1 SGHNT, CDR2 YYREEE (reference sequence). The CDR3 runs to 14 residues. Trimming stripped 0 bases from V and 7 bases from J, with 14 bases between. CDR3: CASSLGQVYGEQYF. The CDR3 nucleotides are TGTGCCAGCAGCTTGGGGCAAGTCTACGGGGAGCAGTACTTC.

V is TRBV19 and J is TRBJ1-5; D is perhaps TRBD1 (5 bases). Germline CDR1 is LNHDA and CDR2 is SQIVND (reference sequence). The CDR3 contains 14 residues. V lost 4 bases and J 0 bases, leaving 7 bases between the germline ends. CDR3: CASSSRVSNQPQHF. In nucleotides, the CDR3 is TGTGCCAGTAGTAGCAGGGTTAGCAATCAGCCCCAGCATTTT.

This clone was found a few times. The rearrangement joins TRBV7-2 to TRBJ2-1, with 8 bases aligning to TRBD2. This CDR3 spans 13 amino acids. Germline V lookup: CDR1 SGHTA, CDR2 FQGNSA. V trimming: 5 bases; J trimming: 9 bases; junction bases outside the gene matches: 6. The CDR3, as DNA: TGTGCCAGCAGCGGCGACGGGAGGGGTGAGCAGTTCTTC. Its translation is CASSGDGRGEQFF. The whole variable domain, filled in from reference TRBV7-2 and TRBJ2-1, reads GAGVSQSPSNKVTEKGKDVELRCDPISGHTALYWYRQSLGQGLEFLIYFQGNSAPDKSGLPSDRFSAERTGGSVSTLTIQRTQQEDSAVYLCASSGDGRGEQFFGPGTRLTVL.

The CDR3 sequence is CASSPGLANDEQYF. CDR3 bases: TGTGCCAGCAGCCCGGGACTAGCTAACGACGAGCAGTACTTC. The chain combines TRBV7-2 with TRBJ2-7; 9 bases align to TRBD2. CDR3 length equals 14 residues. After removal of 5 bases from V and 5 bases from J, the junction contained 7 bases not matched to a gene. In germline, CDR1 is SGHTA, CDR2 FQGNSA. Full variable domain (rest looked up from reference TRBV7-2 and TRBJ2-7): GAGVSQSPSNKVTEKGKDVELRCDPISGHTALYWYRQSLGQGLEFLIYFQGNSAPDKSGLPSDRFSAERTGGSVSTLTIQRTQQEDSAVYLCASSPGLANDEQYFGPGTRLTVT.

The sample holds a few counts of this clone. The chain links TRBV18 to TRBJ1-6; D not certain. The V gene's germline CDR1 is KGHSH and CDR2 LQKENI. With 3 bases removed from V and 0 bases from J, the gap between germline ends came to 3 bases. The CDR3 is made up of 14 amino acids. This CDR3 reads CASSPSSYNSPLHF. CDR3 in DNA: TGTGCCAGCTCACCTAGCTCCTATAATTCACCCCTCCACTTT.

The CDR3 region is CASSLGSSSQPQHF. CDR3 sequence (DNA): TGTGCCAGCAGTTTAGGGTCTAGCTCTCAGCCCCAGCATTTT. The rearrangement joins TRBV27 to TRBJ1-5; D ambiguous. Trimming stripped 2 bases from V and 6 bases from J, with 11 bases between. Germline values: CDR1 MNHEY, CDR2 SMNVEV (reference sequence). This CDR3 has 14 residues.

This clone was found a few times. The rearrangement uses TRBV14 and TRBJ1-1; D call uncertain. This CDR3 is 14 amino acids long. Trimming shortened V by 1 base and J by 4 bases, and 10 bases separated the two germline ends. Germline assignment: CDR1 SGHDN and CDR2 FVKESK. CDR3 bases: TGTGCCAGCAGCCAAGGGGTAAGCGGCACTGAAGCTTTCTTT. Its translation is CASSQGVSGTEAFF.

The J gene is TRBJ2-7, the V gene TRBV11-1; TRBD2 agrees at 13 bases. V trimming: 4 bases; J trimming: 0 bases; junction bases outside the gene matches: 9. The V gene's germline CDR1 is SGHAT and CDR2 FQDESV (reference sequence). The CDR3 consists of 18 residues. DNA of the CDR3: TGTGCCAGCAGCTACCCGGGACTAGCGGGGTCAAGCTCCTACGAGCAGTACTTC. Protein: CASSYPGLAGSSSYEQYF. Full variable domain (rest looked up from reference TRBV11-1 and TRBJ2-7): EAEVAQSPRYKITEKSQAVAFWCDPISGHATLYWYRQILGQGPELLVQFQDESVVDDSQLPKDRFSAERLKGVDSTLKIQPAELGDSAMYLCASSYPGLAGSSSYEQYFGPGTRLTVT.

This clone was recorded only once. This chain joins TRBV27 and TRBJ1-1; D is unresolved. The CDR3 length is 14 residues. Germline lookup yields CDR1 MNHEY and CDR2 SMNVEV (reference sequence). Trimming pared 2 bases from V and 2 bases from J, leaving 9 bases between. CDR3 in DNA: TGTGCCAGCAGTTTAACAAGACAAAACACTGAAGCTTTCTTT. This codes for CASSLTRQNTEAFF.

J is TRBJ1-2 and V is TRBV4-2; TRBD1 is a possible D gene (6 bases). CDR3 length: 14 residues. The germline V gene encodes CDR1 LGHNA and CDR2 YNFKEQ. Trimming took off 1 base at V and 8 bases at J, with 14 bases between the two ends. The CDR3 here is CASSQVTGRKGYTF. The DNA of the CDR3 is TGTGCCAGCAGCCAAGTGACAGGAAGGAAGGGCTACACCTTC.

In regard to this clone: One end of the junction does not line up with germline, which may come from a read error. V gene TRBV7-9 combines with J gene TRBJ1-3; TRBD1 agrees at 9 bases. Germline V gene data show CDR1 as SEHNR and CDR2 as FQNEAQ (reference sequence). There are 17 residues in the CDR3. In nucleotides, the CDR3 is TGTTCCAGCAGCTTAAGCCGGGACAGGGACGCTGGAAACACCATATATTTT. This translates into CSSSLSRDRDAGNTIYF.

V is TRBV5-1 and J is TRBJ1-6; maybe TRBD1 (5 bases). From germline, CDR1 is SGHRS and CDR2 YFSETQ. Trimming cost V 5 bases and J 10 bases, with 16 bases left between them. The CDR3 loop spans 14 amino acids. The CDR3 is CASSLSGGGSPLHF. DNA of the CDR3: TGCGCCAGCAGTTTGAGCGGGGGTGGATCACCCCTCCACTTT.

The rearrangement joins TRBV15 to TRBJ2-1, with 10 positions matching TRBD2. The CDR3 runs 17 residues. Trimming removed 0 bases from V and 3 bases from J; junction bases left unmatched: 5. Germline CDR1 LNHNV, CDR2 YYDKDF (reference sequence). CDR3 sequence (DNA): TGTGCCACCAGCAGAGATCGGACTAGCGGTTACTACAATGAGCAGTTCTTC. Its translation is CATSRDRTSGYYNEQFF.

The V gene is TRBV11-2, the J gene TRBJ2-3; D is perhaps TRBD2 (6 bases). V lost 1 base and J lost 1, with 12 bases in between. The CDR3 length is 16 residues. CDR1 SGHAT and CDR2 FQNNGV come from the germline V gene. Here the CDR3 DNA reads TGTGCCAGCAGCTTAGCGGGCGGGGTGGGCACAGATACGCAGTATTTT. Its translation: CASSLAGGVGTDTQYF.

The chain uses TRBV4-3 and TRBJ1-2; the D gene is possibly TRBD1 (5 bases). With 0 bases removed from V and 0 bases from J, the gap between germline ends came to 11 bases. This CDR3 is built from 16 residues. Per germline, CDR1 LGHNA and CDR2 YSLEER. CDR3 nucleotide sequence: TGCGCCAGCAGCCAAGATCGGGGGTCGCCTAACTATGGCTACACCTTC. Its translation: CASSQDRGSPNYGYTF.